This T cell receptor beta chain was identified during a study of breast tumors, draining lymph nodes, adjacent tissues. Study-wide points: The lymph node origin of tumor T cells was framed as consistent with a hypothesis, not demonstrated. Tumor repertoires ranked between lymph nodes and nontumor tissue in diversity, with V and J gene preferences.

Via MiXCR, TCRdb re-called the multiplex PCR reads, giving one row per CDR3 protein. The repertoire holds 13,000 or so distinct CDR3 sequences, approximately 60% seen once, with 45% to 50% in the top ten. This clonotype was detected a few times. Its antigen is currently unknown. The germline V gene has CDR1 SGHNT and CDR2 YYREEE (reference sequence). The V gene lost 5 bases and the J gene lost 3 bases, with 8 bases spanning the gap. The CDR3 has 13 residues. The sequencing input was tumor-adjacent breast tissue. The sequence was obtained from a female donor with breast cancer. Some clones in this sample may be carry-over from other donors' samples. The chain employs TRBV5-4 and TRBJ2-2; the D is unclear. CDR3 nucleotide sequence: TGTGCCAGCAGAGGCGAGTACACCGGGGAGCTGTTTTTT. It is translated as CASRGEYTGELFF.